This T cell receptor (beta chain) comes out of a study of T cells in Graves' hyperthyroidism and ophthalmopathy. Germline-derived CDR1 and CDR2 are MNHEY and SVGEGT. The germline V and J ends were trimmed by 2 bases and 3 bases, with 15 bases remaining between them. The CDR3 has 16 amino acids. If no ophthalmopathy progression occurred within 18 months, Graves' hyperthyroidism was stable. Uncontrolled infections, other autoimmune diseases, pregnancy or lactation led to exclusion of patients. Clinical symptoms, serum thyroxine and TRAb, thyroid ultrasound and orbital computed tomography together formed the diagnostic basis. To note about this clonotype: Its specificity is unknown. A much bigger clone sits one base away, suggesting this may be a read error.

Study results and limitations: Most expanded thyroid clonotypes above 0.001 also appeared in blood.

TCR beta CDR3 sequences were amplified from RNA transcripts. The primer set for the first-round RT-PCR of the TCR CDR3 was HTBI. TCRdb itself ran the multiplex PCR reads through MiXCR, one entry per CDR3 protein. The sample contains approximately 740,000 distinct CDR3 sequences, 14% of which appear only once. The receptor's source is a woman aged 18-35 years with Graves' hyperthyroidism. Sample: blood. The genes are TRBV6-2 or TRBV6-3 and TRBJ2-3; D may correspond to TRBD1 or TRBD2 (5 bases each). The CDR3 DNA sequence: TGTGCCAGCAGTTACGATCCCGGGACCGGAACAGATACGCAGTATTTT. Protein sequence: CASSYDPGTGTDTQYF.